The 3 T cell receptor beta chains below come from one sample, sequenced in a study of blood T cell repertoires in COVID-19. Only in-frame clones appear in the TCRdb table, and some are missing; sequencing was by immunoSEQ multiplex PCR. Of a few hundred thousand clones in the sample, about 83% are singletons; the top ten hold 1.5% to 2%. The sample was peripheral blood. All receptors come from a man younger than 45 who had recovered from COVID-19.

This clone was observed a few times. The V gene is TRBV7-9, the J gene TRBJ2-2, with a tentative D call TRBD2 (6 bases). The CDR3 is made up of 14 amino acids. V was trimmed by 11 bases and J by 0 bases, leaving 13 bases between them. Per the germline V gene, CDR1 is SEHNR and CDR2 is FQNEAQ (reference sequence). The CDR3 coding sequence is TGTGCCCCTGGAGCGGGCACGAACACCGGGGAGCTGTTTTTT. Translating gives CAPGAGTNTGELFF.

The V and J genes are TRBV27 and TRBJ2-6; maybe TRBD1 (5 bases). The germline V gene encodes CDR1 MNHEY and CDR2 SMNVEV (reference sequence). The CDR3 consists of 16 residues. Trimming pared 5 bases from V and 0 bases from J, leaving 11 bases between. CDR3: CASSPWTNSGANVLTF. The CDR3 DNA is TGTGCCAGCAGTCCGTGGACAAACTCTGGGGCCAACGTCCTGACTTTC.

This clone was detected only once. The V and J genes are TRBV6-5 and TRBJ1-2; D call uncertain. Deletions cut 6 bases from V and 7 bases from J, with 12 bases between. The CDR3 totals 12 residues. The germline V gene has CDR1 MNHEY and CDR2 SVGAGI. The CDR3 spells CASRRQEGGYTF. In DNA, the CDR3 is TGTGCCAGCAGGCGGCAGGAGGGTGGCTACACCTTC.